The source of this T cell receptor beta chain is a study of PD-1 blockade in classical Hodgkin lymphoma. Regarding this clone: Its antigen is undetermined.

Each patient's relapse followed autologous stem cell transplantation, and brentuximab vedotin exposure varied. Patients reached a best response of complete response, partial response or progressive disease. The study's findings and limits: CD4+ TCR diversity climbed significantly by C4D1, unlike CD8+ TCR diversity. Reports indicated that newly diagnosed patients had lower baseline TCR diversity than healthy donors did.

TCRdb's copy holds only in-frame clones and misses some; the assay was immunoSEQ multiplex PCR. In the table there are more than 10,000 clones, about 83% of which are singletons. Germline V CDR1 and CDR2: SEHNR, FQNEAQ (reference sequence). The CDR3 runs to 13 residues. Trimming stripped 0 bases from V and 7 bases from J, with 7 bases between. The source is a human donor with classical Hodgkin lymphoma. The chain couples TRBV7-9 to TRBJ1-5; D remains unclear. The input for sequencing was peripheral blood mononuclear cells (PBMCs), taken at baseline. In DNA, the CDR3 is TGTGCCAGCAGCTTAGCAGGGTCCCAGCCCCAGCATTTT. This translates into CASSLAGSQPQHF.